Described below is a single T cell receptor (beta chain) sequence and its context. Germline CDR1 reads SGHAT; CDR2 reads FQNNGV. J was trimmed by 0 bases and V by 2 bases; bases with no gene match: 13. CDR3 length: 20 amino acids. The sample comes from a study of patients and donors after allogeneic stem cell transplantation. One entry per CDR3 protein, called by TCRdb with MiXCR from the RT-PCR reads. The table lists about a million distinct CDR3 sequences, over 15% of them singletons. The TCR originated in a human donor who was either an allogeneic HSCT recipient or a stem cell or donor lymphocyte infusion donor (not recorded which). It is not recorded whose cells these are; they may come from a transplant donor. The sample taken for sequencing was blood, either unsorted or a sorted T cell fraction (not recorded which). This sequence joins TRBV11-2 and TRBJ2-6; 7 bases line up with TRBD1. DNA for the CDR3: TGTGCCAGCAGCTTACTAGGGGGCTCCGGCGGTTACTCTGGGGCCAACGTCCTGACTTTC. It translates to CASSLLGGSGGYSGANVLTF.